The present TCR beta chain was sequenced within a study of CXCR3-negative and CXCR3-positive naive CD8 T cells. Study-wide background: Per-library TRB read counts averaged about 1.5 +/- 0.3 million, adding up to about 150 million in total.

General study findings and limits: Hydrophobicity was higher for TRB CDR3s found in CXCR3-positive naive cells than in CXCR3-negative naive cells. The majority of assays used fresh PBMCs, and CXCR3 expression partially decreased after cryopreservation.

This CDR3 comprises 11 residues. From germline, CDR1 is MNHEY and CDR2 SVGEGT. In regard to this clonotype: What it binds is not known.

UMI labels and 5' RACE were used to prepare the TRB cDNA libraries. TCRdb reprocessed the 5' RACE reads and stores each CDR3 protein as one record, lacking DNA. The ten most abundant clones cover 0.95% to 1.4% of a sample with about 98,000 distinct CDR3 sequences. Source material: naive CXCR3+ CD8+ T cells from blood. Subset denoted: CD45RO-CCR7+CD27+CD95- naive CD8+ T cells expressing CXCR3 (TNR3+). The chain is built from TRBV6-2 or TRBV6-3 and TRBJ2-5; TCRdb gives TRBD1 as the D gene, but with no DNA this cannot be confirmed. The TCR sequence derives from a human donor in good health. Some clones in this sample may be carry-over from other donors' samples. The CDR3 loop reads CASSGTETQYF.